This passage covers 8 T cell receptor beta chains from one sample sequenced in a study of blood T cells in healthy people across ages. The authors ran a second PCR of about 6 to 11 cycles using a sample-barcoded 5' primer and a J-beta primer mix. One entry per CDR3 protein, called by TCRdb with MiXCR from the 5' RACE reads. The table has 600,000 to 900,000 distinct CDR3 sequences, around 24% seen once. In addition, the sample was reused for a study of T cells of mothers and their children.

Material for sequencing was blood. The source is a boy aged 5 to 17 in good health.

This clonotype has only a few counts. The chain's CDR3 is CASSSRDRGRDEQFF. CDR3 DNA: TGTGCCAGCTCATCCCGGGACAGGGGGAGGGATGAGCAGTTCTTC. This chain uses TRBV18 with TRBJ2-1; 11 nucleotides match TRBD1. The CDR3 loop spans 15 amino acids. CDR1 KGHSH and CDR2 LQKENI come from the germline V gene. Losses at the gene ends were 5 bases for V and 8 bases for J; bases not matched to a gene: 8.

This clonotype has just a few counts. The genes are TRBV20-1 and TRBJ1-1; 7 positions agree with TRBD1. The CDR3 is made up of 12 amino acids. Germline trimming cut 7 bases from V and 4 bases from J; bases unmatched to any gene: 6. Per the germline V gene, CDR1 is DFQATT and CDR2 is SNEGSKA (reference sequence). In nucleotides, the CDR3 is TGCAGTGGCCAGGAGGGGGCCACTGAAGCTTTCTTT. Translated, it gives CSGQEGATEAFF.

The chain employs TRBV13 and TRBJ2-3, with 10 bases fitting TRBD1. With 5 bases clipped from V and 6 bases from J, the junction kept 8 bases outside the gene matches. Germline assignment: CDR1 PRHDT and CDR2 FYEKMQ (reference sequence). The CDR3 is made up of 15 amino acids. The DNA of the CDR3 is TGTGCCAGCAGCCGAGGGACAGGGGTCTCTGATACGCAGTATTTT. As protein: CASSRGTGVSDTQYF.

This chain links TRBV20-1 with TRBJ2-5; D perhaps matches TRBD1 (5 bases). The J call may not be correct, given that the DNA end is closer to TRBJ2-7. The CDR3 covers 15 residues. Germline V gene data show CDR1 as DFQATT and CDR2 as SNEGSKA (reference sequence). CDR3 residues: CSARSLILDTYEQYF. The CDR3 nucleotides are TGCAGTGCTAGGAGTCTGATATTGGACACCTACGAGCAGTACTTC.

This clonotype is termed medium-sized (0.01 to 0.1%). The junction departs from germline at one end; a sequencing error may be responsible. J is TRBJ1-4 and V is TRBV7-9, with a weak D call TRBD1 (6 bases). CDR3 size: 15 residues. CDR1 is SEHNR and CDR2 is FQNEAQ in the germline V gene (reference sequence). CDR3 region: CASSLGGSTNEKLFF. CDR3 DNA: TGTGCCAGCAGTTTAGGGGGATCAACTAATGAAAAACTGTTTTTT.

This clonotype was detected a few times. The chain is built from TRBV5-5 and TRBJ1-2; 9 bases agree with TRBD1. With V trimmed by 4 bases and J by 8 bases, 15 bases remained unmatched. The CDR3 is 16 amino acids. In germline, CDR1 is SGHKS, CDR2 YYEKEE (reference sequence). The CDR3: CASSVTRRTGERGYTF. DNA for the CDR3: TGTGCCAGCAGCGTGACTCGGCGGACAGGGGAGCGAGGCTACACCTTC. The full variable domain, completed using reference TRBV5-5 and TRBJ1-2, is DAGVTQSPTHLIKTRGQQVTLRCSPISGHKSVSWYQQVLGQGPQFIFQYYEKEERGRGNFPDRFSARQFPNYSSELNVNALLLGDSALYLCASSVTRRTGERGYTFGSGTRLTVV.

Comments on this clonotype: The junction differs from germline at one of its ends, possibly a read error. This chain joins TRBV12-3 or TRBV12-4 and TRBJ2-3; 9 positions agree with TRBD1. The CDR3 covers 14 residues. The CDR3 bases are TGTGCCAGCAGGGGGACAGGGAGCGGAGATACGGAGTATTTT. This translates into CASRGTGSGDTEYF.

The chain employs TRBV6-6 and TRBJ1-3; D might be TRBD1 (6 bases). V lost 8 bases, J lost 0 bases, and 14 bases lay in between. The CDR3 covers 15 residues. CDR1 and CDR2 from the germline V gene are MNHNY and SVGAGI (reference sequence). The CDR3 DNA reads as TGTGCCAGCGCCACAGGGCCTCTCTCTGGAAACACCATATATTTT. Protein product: CASATGPLSGNTIYF.